These 30 T cell receptor beta chains were sequenced from one sample in a study of T cells in women clearing cervical HPV infection. Sequenced by immunoSEQ multiplex PCR; TCRdb stores in-frame clones only, minus some. The sample data list 40,000 or so clones. The sample taken for sequencing was blood buffy coat. These receptor sequences come from a woman between 18 and 69 years old with a cervical HPV16 infection that either progressed to CIN3+ or cleared (not recorded which).

Regarding this clone: The read ends 3 residues before the CDR3 terminus; that terminus is restored from the germline J gene. Other DNA variants within this sample encode the same CDR3. This rearrangement joins TRBV19 to TRBJ1-3; D remains ambiguous. In germline, CDR1 is LNHDA, CDR2 SQIVND (reference sequence). Trimming took off 8 bases at V and 4 bases at J, with 12 bases between the two ends. CDR3 length: 13 amino acids. CDR3 DNA (partial): TGTGCCAGTCAGCGTACCATAGGAAACACC. Its protein is CASQRTIGNT. The CDR3, in full, reads CASQRTIGNTIYF.

Concerning this clone: The CDR3 end falls 3 residues outside the read, so it is completed with the germline J gene. The chain carries TRBV19 and TRBJ2-7; D uncertain. This CDR3 is built from 10 residues. With 10 bases removed from V and 6 bases from J, the gap between germline ends came to 10 bases. CDR1 is LNHDA, CDR2 SQIVND, per germline (reference sequence). CDR3 sequence: CATQAPEQYF. The sequenced part of the CDR3 DNA is TGTGCCACCCAGGCCCCCGAG.

As regards this clone: The CDR3 end lies 3 residues beyond the end of the read and is filled in from the germline J gene. The chain couples TRBV30 to TRBJ2-1; 9 bases align to TRBD2. V lost 5 bases, J lost 6 bases, and 5 bases stayed unmatched. Germline CDR1 is GTSNPN and CDR2 is SVGIG (reference sequence). This CDR3 has 13 residues. CDR3 sequence: CAWGSGRVNEQFF. The CDR3 DNA, read in part, is TGTGCCTGGGGTAGCGGGAGAGTCAATGAG.

In the case of this clone: Read sequence stops 3 residues before the CDR3 end, and the germline J gene provides the missing end. The chain uses TRBV7-2 and TRBJ1-3; D is unclear. Per germline, CDR1 SGHTA and CDR2 FQGNSA. The V and J ends lost 5 bases and 0 bases respectively, with 11 bases between them. The CDR3 sequence is 15 residues long. CDR3: CASSRGQISGNTIYF. The sequenced CDR3 bases are TGTGCCAGCAGCCGTGGGCAAATCTCTGGAAACACC. The full variable domain, with the rest looked up from reference TRBV7-2 and TRBJ1-3, is GAGVSQSPSNKVTEKGKDVELRCDPISGHTALYWYRQSLGQGLEFLIYFQGNSAPDKSGLPSDRFSAERTGGSVSTLTIQRTQQEDSAVYLCASSRGQISGNTIYFGEGSWLTVV.

As to this clone: The DNA ends 3 residues before the CDR3 does, and the rest of the CDR3 is filled in from the germline J gene. The chain couples TRBV7-2 to TRBJ1-4; D not resolved. Germline lookup yields CDR1 SGHTA and CDR2 FQGNSA. The CDR3 has 13 residues. This CDR3 reads CASSLEKGSPLFF. CDR3 bases read: TGTGCCAGCAGCTTAGAGAAAGGGTCGCCA.

Comments on this clone: At one end the junction does not follow the germline gene, possibly because of a read error. The CDR3 extends 3 residues past the end of the read, so its final part is completed from the germline J gene. This same CDR3 is encoded by further DNA sequences in the sample. The rearrangement uses TRBV7-9 and TRBJ1-3, with a weak D call TRBD1 (5 bases). Looked up from germline, CDR1 is SEHNR and CDR2 is FQNEAQ (reference sequence). The CDR3 is made up of 14 amino acids. CDR3 DNA, as far as it was read: TGTGCCAGCAGCTCTACAGGAACTGGAAACACA. Its protein product is CASSSTGTGNT. The full CDR3 reads CASSSTGTGNTIYF.

On this clone itself: Compared with germline, one end of the junction differs, possibly owing to a read error. With the read ending 3 residues before the CDR3 end, the germline J gene is used to fill in that end. The sample contains more than one DNA sequence encoding this CDR3. The genes are TRBV18 and TRBJ2-5, with D maybe TRBD1 (5 bases). The V gene's germline CDR1 is KGHSH and CDR2 LQKENI. CDR3 length: 15 residues. Incomplete CDR3 DNA: TGTGCCAGCTCCCCACGCCCCAGGGCGCAAGAGACC. Amino acid sequence: CASSPRPRAQET. The complete CDR3 protein is CASSPRPRAQETQYF.

CDR3 DNA (partial): TGTGCCAGCTCACCGCAACAGGGAGGGGAAGATGGC. Translation: CASSPQQGGEDG. The whole CDR3 protein is CASSPQQGGEDGYTF. V gene TRBV18 combines with J gene TRBJ1-2; possible D gene TRBD1, 6 bases. From the germline J gene comes the end of the CDR3, since the read stops 3 residues before it. This CDR3 comprises 15 residues. V dropped 3 bases and J dropped 6 bases, with 17 bases sitting between them. Germline assignment: CDR1 KGHSH and CDR2 LQKENI.

Worth noting for this clone: The read gets to within 3 residues of the CDR3 end, and the germline J gene fills in the rest. The chain recombines TRBV7-2 with TRBJ2-7, with a possible D match to TRBD2 (5 bases). The germline CDR1 and CDR2 sequences are SGHTA and FQGNSA. This CDR3 is built from 15 residues. V lost 3 bases and J 2 bases, leaving 14 bases between the germline ends. CDR3 bases read: TGTGCCAGCAGCTTCGCCCGGACGGGGACCTACGAG. Amino acids: CASSFARTGTYE. The whole CDR3 sequence reads CASSFARTGTYEQYF.

Note on this clone: The read is 3 residues too short to cover the CDR3 end, so that end is filled in from the germline J gene. The chain employs TRBV20-1 and TRBJ1-5; weak D call: TRBD1 (5 bases). Germline V CDR1 and CDR2: DFQATT, SNEGSKA (reference sequence). CDR3 length: 15 amino acids. V gave up 0 bases and J gave up 7 bases, with 16 bases separating them. Here the CDR3 reads CSAREGRDSRQPQHF. CDR3 DNA (partial): TGCAGTGCTAGAGAGGGCAGAGACAGCAGGCAGCCC.

As for this clone: The read ends 3 residues early relative to the CDR3; the germline J gene fills the gap. J is TRBJ1-2 and V is TRBV7-3, with 10 positions matching TRBD1. Germline lookup yields CDR1 SGHTA and CDR2 FQGTGA. The J segment lost 7 bases and the V segment lost 5 bases, leaving 4 bases of the junction unmatched. The length of the CDR3 is 13 residues. CDR3 amino acids: CASSADRGSGYTF. The sequenced CDR3 bases are TGTGCCAGCAGCGCGGACAGGGGGTCTGGC.

Here the CDR3 reads CASSLVTGRESTEAFF. The CDR3 DNA, read in part, is TGCGCCAGCAGCTTGGTAACAGGGAGGGAGAGCACTGAA. The V and J genes are TRBV5-1 and TRBJ1-1, with D perhaps TRBD1 (6 bases). The CDR3 is cut off 3 residues early in the read; its end comes from the germline J gene. CDR1 is SGHRS and CDR2 is YFSETQ in the germline V gene. Trimming took off 0 bases at V and 4 bases at J, with 16 bases between the two ends. CDR3 length: 16 amino acids.

As for this clone: The CDR3 goes on 3 residues after the read ends, and that part is filled in from the germline J gene. The rearrangement uses TRBV7-9 and TRBJ1-4; D is possibly TRBD1 (6 bases). Germline loops: CDR1 SEHNR, CDR2 FQNEAQ (reference sequence). The CDR3 extends over 14 amino acids. CDR3: CASRKTGDNSPLFF. The part of the CDR3 DNA that was read is TGTGCCAGCAGAAAGACAGGAGATAATTCACCA. The full variable domain, with the rest looked up from reference TRBV7-9 and TRBJ1-4, is DTGVSQNPRHKITKRGQNVTFRCDPISEHNRLYWYRQTLGQGPEFLTYFQNEAQLEKSRLLSDRFSAERPKGSFSTLEIQRTEQGDSAMYLCASRKTGDNSPLFFGSGTQLSVL.

Worth noting for this clone: Compared with germline, one end of the junction differs, possibly owing to a read error. The read comes to an end 3 residues before the CDR3 does, leaving the germline J gene to fill in the end. V gene TRBV7-9 combines with J gene TRBJ2-7; TRBD2 aligns across 7 bases. Looked up from germline, CDR1 is SEHNR and CDR2 is FQNEAQ (reference sequence). This CDR3 contains 14 residues. The CDR3 reads CARSGARSPYEQYF. Partial CDR3 DNA: TGTGCCCGCAGCGGGGCACGGTCTCCCTACGAG. Combining the CDR3 with reference TRBV7-9 and TRBJ2-7 gives the whole variable domain DTGVSQNPRHKITKRGQNVTFRCDPISEHNRLYWYRQTLGQGPEFLTYFQNEAQLEKSRLLSDRFSAERPKGSFSTLEIQRTEQGDSAMYLCARSGARSPYEQYFGPGTRLTVT.

Notes on this clone: Read sequence stops 3 residues before the CDR3 end, and the germline J gene provides the missing end. The V gene is TRBV2, the J gene TRBJ1-2, with D maybe TRBD1 (5 bases). CDR1 and CDR2 from the germline V gene are SNHLY and FYNNEI. This CDR3 is 15 amino acids long. CDR3 sequence: CASSPRGAITYDYTF. The part of the CDR3 DNA that was read is TGTGCCAGCAGTCCTAGGGGAGCAATCACCTACGAC.

The CDR3 here is CASSRGGWETQYF. CDR3 DNA (partial): TGTGCCAGCAGCCGGGGGGGCTGGGAGACG. This chain joins TRBV6-2 or TRBV6-3 and TRBJ2-3; 8 nucleotides line up with TRBD2. Read coverage stops 3 residues before the CDR3 terminus; the germline J gene supplies the remainder. Germline CDR1 MNHEY, CDR2 SVGEGT. The CDR3 length is 13 residues.

With regard to this clone: The read falls 3 residues short of the CDR3 end, and the missing part is taken from the germline J gene. The genes are TRBV6-2 or TRBV6-3 and TRBJ2-1, with 10 bases matching TRBD1. CDR1 and CDR2 from the germline V gene are MNHEY and SVGEGT. The J segment lost 5 bases and the V segment lost 6 bases, leaving 4 bases of the junction unmatched. This CDR3 spans 14 amino acids. The CDR3 region is CASRVTGGHNEQFF. CDR3 DNA (partial): TGTGCCAGCAGAGTGACAGGGGGCCACAATGAG.

Remarks on this clone: The read terminates 3 residues ahead of where the CDR3 ends, so the germline J gene completes it. The chain carries TRBV3-1 (or the pseudogene TRBV3-2) and TRBJ2-1, with 11 positions matching TRBD1. The CDR3 has 18 residues. The germline V gene encodes CDR1 LGHDT and CDR2 YNNKEL (reference sequence). J lost 2 bases, V lost 1 base, and 7 bases had no gene match. The CDR3 sequence is CASSQGIPGQGAYNEQFF. Partial CDR3 DNA: TGTGCCAGCAGCCAAGGGATCCCGGGACAGGGGGCCTACAATGAG.

With respect to this clone: From the germline J gene comes the end of the CDR3, since the read stops 3 residues before it. The V and J genes are TRBV20-1 and TRBJ2-1; 9 bases are a match to TRBD1. CDR1 is DFQATT, CDR2 SNEGSKA, per germline (reference sequence). This CDR3 spans 15 amino acids. Germline trimming cut 2 bases from V and 8 bases from J; bases unmatched to any gene: 10. The part of the CDR3 DNA that was read is TGCAGTGCTAGAAGACACGGGACAGGGATCGATGAG. Residues: CSARRHGTGIDE. The CDR3 in full is CSARRHGTGIDEQFF.

The CDR3 is CASSLRGGTTEAFF. Partial CDR3 DNA: TGTGCCAGCAGCCTAAGGGGAGGAACAACTGAA. The chain joins TRBV2 to TRBJ1-1; maybe TRBD1 (5 bases). The read terminates 3 residues before the CDR3 end, so the remaining end is supplied by the germline J gene. This CDR3 has 14 amino acids. In germline, CDR1 is SNHLY, CDR2 FYNNEI. Trimming cost V 6 bases and J 5 bases, with 16 bases left between them. Complete variable domain (other parts from reference TRBV2 and TRBJ1-1): EPEVTQTPSHQVTQMGQEVILRCVPISNHLYFYWYRQILGQKVEFLVSFYNNEISEKSEIFDDQFSVERPDGSNFTLKIRSTKLEDSAMYFCASSLRGGTTEAFFGQGTRLTVV.

Concerning this clone itself: With the read ending 3 residues before the CDR3 end, the germline J gene is used to fill in that end. The chain combines TRBV19 with TRBJ2-3, with a tentative D call TRBD2 (6 bases). There are 13 residues in the CDR3. CDR1 is LNHDA and CDR2 is SQIVND in the germline V gene (reference sequence). The covered CDR3 bases are TGTGCCACCGGGGGTGGGATTGGAGAGACG. It encodes CATGGGIGET. The whole CDR3 sequence is CATGGGIGETQYF.

As concerns this clone: The DNA ends 3 residues before the CDR3 does, and the rest of the CDR3 is filled in from the germline J gene. The V and J genes are TRBV12-3 or TRBV12-4 and TRBJ1-6; D may be TRBD1 (5 bases). V was cut by 1 base and J by 5 bases, with 9 bases left in between. CDR3 length: 15 amino acids. The sequenced CDR3 bases are TGTGCCAGCAGTTTAGGCGGGGCCCATAATTCACCC. This sequence encodes CASSLGGAHNSP. The CDR3 in its entirety is CASSLGGAHNSPLHF.

A word on this clone: The missing CDR3 end, 3 residues past where the read stops, is filled in from the germline J gene. The chain links TRBV20-1 to TRBJ2-4; a possible D gene is TRBD2 (7 bases). This CDR3 spans 17 amino acids. V was cut by 3 bases and J by 1 base, with 19 bases left in between. CDR1 and CDR2 (germline): DFQATT, SNEGSKA (reference sequence). The sequenced CDR3 bases are TGCAGTGCTAGCCAGGGTGGGGGGGCCGTGGCCAAAAACATT. Encoded protein: CSASQGGGAVAKNI. The complete CDR3 protein is CSASQGGGAVAKNIQYF.

CDR3 in amino acids: CATSPGDNYEQYF. The CDR3 bases that were read are TGTGCCACCAGCCCAGGGGATAACTACGAG. The V and J genes are TRBV15 and TRBJ2-7, with a possible D match to TRBD1 (6 bases). The read ends 3 residues before the CDR3 terminus; that terminus is restored from the germline J gene. CDR3 length equals 13 residues. Looked up from germline, CDR1 is LNHNV and CDR2 is YYDKDF (reference sequence). Trimming stripped 5 bases from V and 3 bases from J, with 11 bases between.

Note on this clone: The sequenced fragment ends 3 residues before the CDR3 boundary, so the rest is inferred from the germline J gene. The chain joins TRBV19 to TRBJ2-7; 7 nucleotides align to TRBD2. Looked up from germline, CDR1 is LNHDA and CDR2 is SQIVND (reference sequence). The CDR3 loop spans 13 amino acids. V lost 8 bases and J lost 2; bases outside the gene matches: 6. This chain's CDR3 is CASAGDGTYEQYF. CDR3 bases read: TGTGCCAGTGCGGGAGACGGAACCTACGAG.

Worth noting for this clone: The observed sequence ends 3 residues before the CDR3 terminus, with the missing tail filled in from the germline J gene. This chain uses TRBV30 with TRBJ2-3; tentative D call: TRBD2 (5 bases). The CDR3 is 11 amino acids. V lost 4 bases to trimming and J lost 5 bases, with 7 bases between them. Per germline, CDR1 GTSNPN and CDR2 SVGIG (reference sequence). The sequenced part of the CDR3 DNA is TGTGCCTGGATCCGGGGAGATACG. This translates into CAWIRGDT. The entire CDR3 reads CAWIRGDTQYF.

Concerning this clone itself: The CDR3 end falls 3 residues outside the read, so it is completed with the germline J gene. V usage is TRBV7-9 and J usage is TRBJ2-5; 12 bases line up with TRBD2. V lost 2 bases, J lost 5 bases, and 0 bases stayed unmatched. From germline, CDR1 is SEHNR and CDR2 FQNEAQ (reference sequence). The CDR3 consists of 14 residues. The sequenced CDR3 bases are TGTGCCAGCAGCTTACTAGCGGGGGGGGAGACC. It yields the protein CASSLLAGGET. In full, the CDR3 reads CASSLLAGGETQYF.

A word on this clone: The DNA ends 3 residues before the CDR3 does, and the rest of the CDR3 is filled in from the germline J gene. The rearrangement uses TRBV9 and TRBJ2-3; TRBD2 agrees at 7 bases. This CDR3 contains 16 residues. V shed 4 bases and J 1 base; nucleotides not matched to a gene: 9. Germline V gene sequence: CDR1 SGDLS, CDR2 YYNGEE. The part of the CDR3 DNA that was read is TGTGCCAGCAGCCCCCAAGCGGGATTTGGCACAGATACG. Protein sequence: CASSPQAGFGTDT. The CDR3, in full, reads CASSPQAGFGTDTQYF.

As for this clone: From the germline J gene comes the end of the CDR3, since the read stops 3 residues before it. The gene calls are TRBV7-9 and TRBJ1-4; D gene uncertain. Germline-derived CDR1 and CDR2 are SEHNR and FQNEAQ (reference sequence). This CDR3 contains 15 residues. The covered CDR3 bases are TGTGCCAGCAGCTTAGCTCTCGCGGGCATGGGTAAA. Translation: CASSLALAGMGK. In full, the CDR3 reads CASSLALAGMGKLFF.

For this clone: The read halts 3 residues ahead of the CDR3 end, with the missing end drawn from the germline J gene. The V call is TRBV6-2 or TRBV6-3, the J call TRBJ1-2; tentatively, D is TRBD1 (5 bases). This CDR3 is built from 16 residues. Germline CDR1 MNHEY, CDR2 SVGEGT. The sequenced CDR3 bases are TGTGCCAGCAGTTGGGGCCCTCCTAGCGGGAGCTACGAC. Amino acid sequence: CASSWGPPSGSYD. Given in full, the CDR3 is CASSWGPPSGSYDYTF.